These 27 T cell receptor beta chains were all obtained from the same sample, sequenced in a study of regulatory T cells in long-lasting Graves disease (dated by TCRdb to 2020 to 2022). The protocol used for the library was multiplex PCR. Sequencing was carried out with an Illumina HiSeq 4000. To build TCR beta libraries, CDR3 regions were amplified by Arm-PCR using iRepertoire HTBI primers. TCRdb's own reprocessing of the public reads used fastp at Q25 and MiXCR and kept productive beta chains. Every CDR3 protein is listed once, alongside the most common genes and DNA of its rows. The sample has about 620,000 distinct CDR3 sequences on record, approximately 15% of them singletons. The ten largest clonotypes hold 15% to 20% of the sample. The time point label, as the study defines it: newly diagnosed GD, antithyroid drugs for less than 3 months. For both TCR sequencing and RNA sequencing, RNA was extracted from PBMCs using TRIzol.

The same sample was also studied in work on T cells in Graves' hyperthyroidism and ophthalmopathy.

The sequences come from peripheral blood mononuclear cells (PBMCs), collected at new diagnosis, from a patient treated with antithyroid drugs. These TCRs come from a woman in her 30s with Graves disease. Donor details come from another sample of the same person, matched by shared clones.

The chain is built from TRBV27 and TRBJ2-1; D might be TRBD1 (5 bases). This CDR3 has 14 amino acids. The germline V gene encodes CDR1 MNHEY and CDR2 SMNVEV (reference sequence). Trimming took 10 bases from V and 1 from J, leaving 14 bases between them. Written as DNA, the CDR3 is TGTGCCACCGCAGGGAATCCGTCCTACAATGAGCAGTTCTTC. Protein product: CATAGNPSYNEQFF.

This clonotype was detected only a few times. Here the CDR3 reads CASSVGGTYEHTIYF. CDR3 DNA sequence: TGTGCCAGCAGCGTAGGAGGGACATATGAACACACCATATATTTT. V is TRBV9 and J is TRBJ1-3, with D possibly matching TRBD1 (6 bases). V was clipped by 0 bases and J by 8 bases, with 15 bases between them. CDR3 length equals 15 residues. Germline CDR1 reads SGDLS; CDR2 reads YYNGEE.

The chain carries TRBV20-1 and TRBJ2-7, with 11 bases aligning to TRBD2. Germline trimming cut 5 bases from V and 4 bases from J; bases unmatched to any gene: 7. The germline V gene encodes CDR1 DFQATT and CDR2 SNEGSKA (reference sequence). This CDR3 region has 14 residues. The CDR3 reads CSAGSLAGGYEQYF. In DNA, the CDR3 is TGCAGTGCTGGATCCCTAGCGGGAGGTTACGAGCAGTACTTC.

This clonotype occurred a few times. This chain joins TRBV3-1 and TRBJ2-5, with 11 bases lining up with TRBD2. Germline V gene lookup returns CDR1 LGHDT and CDR2 YNNKEL (reference sequence). The CDR3 is made up of 15 amino acids. With 5 bases clipped from V and 4 bases from J, the junction kept 6 bases outside the gene matches. The CDR3 loop reads CASSTQTSGIETQYF. The CDR3 DNA sequence: TGTGCCAGCAGCACGCAGACTAGCGGGATAGAGACCCAGTACTTC.

This clonotype came up a few times. J is TRBJ2-6 and V is TRBV25-1; tentative D call: TRBD2 (6 bases). Germline CDR1 reads MGHDK; CDR2 reads SYGVNS. The CDR3 runs to 20 residues. The V and J ends lost 5 bases and 3 bases respectively, with 26 bases between them. The CDR3: CASSLWSGQEGHFGANVLTF. Written as DNA, the CDR3 is TGTGCCAGCAGTTTATGGTCGGGGCAGGAGGGGCATTTTGGGGCCAACGTCCTGACTTTC.

This rearrangement joins TRBV12-5 to TRBJ2-5, with D perhaps given as TRBD1 or TRBD2 (5 bases each). The V gene lost 7 bases and the J gene lost 4 bases, with 25 bases spanning the gap. Germline V CDR1 and CDR2: LGHNT, FRNRAP. This CDR3 has 17 amino acids. The CDR3 protein is CASAPSSGAGSIETQYF. CDR3 nucleotides: TGTGCTAGTGCCCCATCATCCGGGGCAGGGTCTATAGAGACCCAGTACTTC.

The V gene is TRBV19, the J gene TRBJ2-7, with D maybe TRBD1 (6 bases). V was trimmed by 0 bases and J by 3 bases, leaving 12 bases between them. This CDR3 has 15 amino acids. CDR1 and CDR2 (germline): LNHDA, SQIVND (reference sequence). The CDR3 spells CASSIDIGQIYEQYF. The DNA for the CDR3 is TGTGCCAGTAGTATAGATATCGGACAGATCTACGAGCAGTACTTC.

The chain joins TRBV7-9 to TRBJ1-2, with unresolved D. CDR3 size: 15 residues. The V end was cut by 1 base, the J end by 1 base, with 10 bases between. Germline CDR1 and CDR2: SEHNR and FQNEAQ (reference sequence). The CDR3 sequence: CASSLEVRVNYGYTF. DNA of the CDR3: TGTGCCAGCAGCTTAGAAGTCCGGGTTAACTATGGCTACACCTTC.

Only a few counts were recorded for this clonotype. The chain recombines TRBV29-1 with TRBJ2-1; D is possibly TRBD2 (5 bases). The CDR3 has 13 amino acids. V gave up 5 bases and J gave up 4 bases, with 12 bases separating them. Germline V lookup: CDR1 SQVTM, CDR2 ANQGSEA. This CDR3 is CSVTGKSYNEQFF. The CDR3 DNA reads as TGCAGCGTTACGGGAAAGTCTTACAATGAGCAGTTCTTC.

At least ten counts were recorded for this clonotype. J is TRBJ2-1 and V is TRBV7-9; 7 positions match TRBD2. This CDR3 contains 15 residues. Germline V gene lookup returns CDR1 SEHNR and CDR2 FQNEAQ (reference sequence). The ends lost 4 bases at V and 7 bases at J; junction bases unmatched: 10. CDR3 in amino acids: CASSSTGGSWNEQFF. The CDR3 nucleotides are TGTGCCAGCAGCTCCACTGGCGGGAGTTGGAATGAGCAGTTCTTC.

This clonotype was recorded a few times. A single base separates this from a much larger clone, so it may be a read error. The V call is TRBV6-1, the J call TRBJ1-1; 7 bases fit TRBD1. CDR1 and CDR2 (germline): MNHNS, SASEGT. The CDR3 loop spans 16 amino acids. V was pared by 7 bases and J by 3 bases, with 14 bases of the junction left unmatched. The CDR3 nucleotides are TGTGCCAGCATCAAAACAGGGGCGACAAGGCACACTGAAGCTTTCTTT. It codes for CASIKTGATRHTEAFF.

This clonotype was counted many times. The chain is built from TRBV19 and TRBJ1-4; D might be TRBD1 (5 bases). This CDR3 comprises 16 residues. V lost 7 bases and J lost 0, with 15 bases in between. The germline CDR1 and CDR2 sequences are LNHDA and SQIVND (reference sequence). The CDR3 bases are TGTGCCAGTACCGACCTCGACAGATCAACTAATGAAAAACTGTTTTTT. As protein: CASTDLDRSTNEKLFF. Filled out from reference TRBV19 and TRBJ1-4, the complete variable domain reads DGGITQSPKYLFRKEGQNVTLSCEQNLNHDAMYWYRQDPGQGLRLIYYSQIVNDFQKGDIAEGYSVSREKKESFPLTVTSAQKNPTAFYLCASTDLDRSTNEKLFFGSGTQLSVL.

This clonotype was seen at least ten times. V usage is TRBV11-2 and J usage is TRBJ2-7; TRBD2 agrees at 11 bases. CDR1 and CDR2 (germline): SGHAT, FQNNGV. The CDR3 has 15 residues. The V gene end was trimmed by 1 base and the J gene end by 11 bases; junction bases not matched to a gene: 10. The CDR3 DNA reads as TGTGCCAGCAGCTTAGCCGGGACTAGCGGCAAGGTGGAGTACTTC. It is translated as CASSLAGTSGKVEYF.

J is TRBJ2-1 and V is TRBV27, with D perhaps TRBD2 (5 bases). The CDR3 has 15 residues. The V gene's germline CDR1 is MNHEY and CDR2 SMNVEV (reference sequence). V was cut by 6 bases and J by 0 bases, with 12 bases left in between. The DNA of the CDR3 is TGTGCCAGCAGCATAAGCGGCAACTCCTACAATGAGCAGTTCTTC. It yields the protein CASSISGNSYNEQFF.

This clonotype has more than one count but fewer than ten. V and J are TRBV5-1 and TRBJ2-3, with 10 bases identical to TRBD2. With 3 bases clipped from V and 6 bases from J, the junction kept 10 bases outside the gene matches. CDR1 and CDR2 from the germline V gene are SGHRS and YFSETQ. The CDR3 runs to 16 residues. Written as DNA, the CDR3 is TGCGCCAGCAGCTCGGCTAGCGGGAGTGGTGCGGATACGCAGTATTTT. Its translation is CASSSASGSGADTQYF. Full variable domain (outside the CDR3, taken from reference TRBV5-1 and TRBJ2-3): KAGVTQTPRYLIKTRGQQVTLSCSPISGHRSVSWYQQTPGQGLQFLFEYFSETQRNKGNFPGRFSGRQFSNSRSEMNVSTLELGDSALYLCASSSASGSGADTQYFGPGTRLTVL.

This clonotype appeared many times. The chain combines TRBV2 with TRBJ2-3; D unclear. The germline gives CDR1 SNHLY, CDR2 FYNNEI. The CDR3 is made up of 14 amino acids. With 2 bases removed from V and 0 bases from J, the gap between germline ends came to 6 bases. CDR3 in DNA: TGTGCCAGCAGTGAATTAATAAGCACAGATACGCAGTATTTT. Translated: CASSELISTDTQYF. The whole variable domain, filled in from reference TRBV2 and TRBJ2-3, reads EPEVTQTPSHQVTQMGQEVILRCVPISNHLYFYWYRQILGQKVEFLVSFYNNEISEKSEIFDDQFSVERPDGSNFTLKIRSTKLEDSAMYFCASSELISTDTQYFGPGTRLTVL.

Comment on this clonotype: Sequence at one end of the junction differs from germline and may be a read error. The chain joins TRBV5-6 to TRBJ2-1; D is uncertain. Germline values: CDR1 SGHDT, CDR2 YYEEEE. The CDR3 length is 12 residues. CDR3 sequence: CVSSPDRMEQFF. The DNA for the CDR3 is TGTGTCAGCAGCCCGGATCGGATGGAGCAGTTCTTC.

V gene TRBV6-2 or TRBV6-3 combines with J gene TRBJ1-1; D remains unclear. The ends were cut back, 4 bases at V and 7 bases at J, with 13 bases in the middle. Germline V gene lookup returns CDR1 MNHEY and CDR2 SVGEGT. CDR3 length: 13 residues. CDR3 residues: CASSSSGGREAFF. DNA for the CDR3: TGTGCCAGCAGTTCCAGCGGAGGTCGTGAAGCTTTCTTT.

V gene TRBV28 combines with J gene TRBJ1-2; tentatively, D is TRBD1 (5 bases). The CDR3 consists of 14 residues. V gave up 4 bases and J gave up 6 bases, with 15 bases separating them. CDR1 and CDR2 from the germline V gene are MDHEN and SYDVKM. As DNA, the CDR3 is TGTGCCAGCAGTTCCCACCAGGGAACGGATGGCTACACCTTC. The encoded protein is CASSSHQGTDGYTF.

This clonotype was seen many times. The genes are TRBV20-1 and TRBJ1-5; tentative D call: TRBD1 (5 bases). Trimming stripped 3 bases from V and 3 bases from J, with 15 bases between. The germline V gene has CDR1 DFQATT and CDR2 SNEGSKA (reference sequence). The CDR3 runs 15 residues. In DNA form, the CDR3 reads TGCAGTGCTAGGGGCGACAGCTCCTACAATCAGCCCCAGCATTTT. As protein: CSARGDSSYNQPQHF.

This clonotype was seen at least ten times. This sequence joins TRBV28 and TRBJ2-4; D is possibly TRBD1 (5 bases). The CDR3 extends over 16 amino acids. Germline values: CDR1 MDHEN, CDR2 SYDVKM. Trimming pared 4 bases from V and 0 bases from J, leaving 13 bases between. The CDR3 coding sequence is TGTGCCAGCAGTTCCCAAGGGGAACTAGCCAAAAACATTCAGTACTTC. Protein: CASSSQGELAKNIQYF.

This sequence joins TRBV4-1 and TRBJ1-2; D ambiguous. Germline loops: CDR1 MGHRA, CDR2 YSYEKL. This CDR3 spans 14 amino acids. V gave up 4 bases and J gave up 8 bases, with 17 bases separating them. The DNA of the CDR3 is TGCGCCAGCAGCCGAGGCTGGAGCTCGACAGGCTACACCTTC. Translation: CASSRGWSSTGYTF.

The DNA of the CDR3 is TGCGCCAGCAGCTTGGGGGAAGAGGGCTACACCTTC. Its translation is CASSLGEEGYTF. The chain joins TRBV5-1 to TRBJ1-2, with unresolved D. The length of the CDR3 is 12 residues. The V end was cut by 0 bases, the J end by 8 bases, with 8 bases between. Germline CDR1 SGHRS, CDR2 YFSETQ.

The chain links TRBV10-3 to TRBJ2-7, with a tentative D call TRBD1 (5 bases). The CDR3 extends over 14 amino acids. The V gene's germline CDR1 is ENHRY and CDR2 SYGVKD. The ends were cut back, 10 bases at V and 0 bases at J, with 16 bases in the middle. The DNA of the CDR3 is TGTGCCACCCAGACAGTTGCTAGCTCCTACGAGCAGTACTTC. It codes for CATQTVASSYEQYF.

This clonotype was detected many times. This sequence joins TRBV30 and TRBJ1-5; the D gene is possibly TRBD1 (6 bases). V was pared by 1 base and J by 4 bases, with 8 bases between. Germline CDR1 and CDR2: GTSNPN and SVGIG (reference sequence). CDR3 size: 13 residues. The CDR3 coding sequence is TGTGCCTGGAGTGGAGGGGGGAATCAGCCCCAGCATTTT. Its protein is CAWSGGGNQPQHF.

This chain links TRBV5-1 with TRBJ2-5; D unresolved. V gave up 5 bases and J gave up 1 base, with 12 bases separating them. CDR1 is SGHRS and CDR2 is YFSETQ in the germline V gene. This CDR3 has 14 amino acids. CDR3 loop: CASSARVVQETQYF. The DNA for the CDR3 is TGCGCCAGCAGTGCTCGGGTAGTCCAAGAGACCCAGTACTTC.

The rearrangement uses TRBV6-1 and TRBJ2-5; a weak D match, TRBD2 (5 bases). Trimming stripped 6 bases from V and 1 base from J, with 15 bases between. This CDR3 contains 15 residues. Germline V gene lookup returns CDR1 MNHNS and CDR2 SASEGT. CDR3 nucleotide sequence: TGTGCCAGCAGAGACCGTGGCGGGTGCCAAGAGACCCAGTACTTC. Its translation: CASRDRGGCQETQYF.